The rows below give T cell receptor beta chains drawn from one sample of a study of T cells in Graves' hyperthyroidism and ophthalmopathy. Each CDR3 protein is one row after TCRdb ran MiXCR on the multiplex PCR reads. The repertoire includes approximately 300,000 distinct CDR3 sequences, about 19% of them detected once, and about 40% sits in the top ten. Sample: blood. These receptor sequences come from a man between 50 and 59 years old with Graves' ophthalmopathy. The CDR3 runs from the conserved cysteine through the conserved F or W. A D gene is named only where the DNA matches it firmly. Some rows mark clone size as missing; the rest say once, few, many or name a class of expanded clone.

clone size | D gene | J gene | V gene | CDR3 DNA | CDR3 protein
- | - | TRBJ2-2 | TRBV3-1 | TGTGCCGGCAGCCCCCGGGGCGGGATGAACACCGGGGAGCTGTTTTTT | CAGSPRGGMNTGELFF
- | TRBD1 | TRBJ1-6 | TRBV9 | TGTGCCAGCAGCCCCCGGGACAGGGCGGGTTCACCCCTCCACTTT | CASSPRDRAGSPLHF
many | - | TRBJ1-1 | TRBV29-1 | TGCAGCGTTCAACCAGGGGCCTCGAACACTGAAGCTTTCTTT | CSVQPGASNTEAFF
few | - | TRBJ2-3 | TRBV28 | TGTGCCAGCAGTCCCCGCCAGGATACGCAGTATTTT | CASSPRQDTQYF
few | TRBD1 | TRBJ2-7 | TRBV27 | TGTGCCAGCAGTATGGGACAGGGTATCTCCTACGAGCAGTACTTC | CASSMGQGISYEQYF
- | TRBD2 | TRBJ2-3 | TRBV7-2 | TGTGCCAGCCAAGGAAGACTAGCAGCAGATACGCAGTATTTT | CASQGRLAADTQYF
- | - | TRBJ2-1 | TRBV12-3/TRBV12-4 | TGTGCCAGCAGTTTAACCGGGGCCCTAAGCTCCTACAATGAGCAGTTCTTC | CASSLTGALSSYNEQFF
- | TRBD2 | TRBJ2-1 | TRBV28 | TGTGCCGGGCTTAATGGGGCTAGCGGCCCGGTTAGCTCCTACAATGAGCAGTTCTTC | CAGLNGASGPVSSYNEQFF
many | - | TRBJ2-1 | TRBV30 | TGTGCCTGGAGTGCGGAGGGGAACGGGCAGTTCTTC | CAWSAEGNGQFF
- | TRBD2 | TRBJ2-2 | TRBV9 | TGTGCCAGCAGCGTAGAGTCCTACACTAGCGGGAGCGGCACCGGGGAGCTGTTTTTT | CASSVESYTSGSGTGELFF
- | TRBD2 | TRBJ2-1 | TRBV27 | TGTGCCAGCAGTTCCCTAGGGGCGGGAGTAAGCAATGAGCAGTTCTTC | CASSSLGAGVSNEQFF
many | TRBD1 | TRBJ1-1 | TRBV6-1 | TGTGCCAGCAACCCAGGGGGCTTCGGCACTGAAGCTTTCTTT | CASNPGGFGTEAFF
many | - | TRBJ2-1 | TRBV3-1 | TGTGCCAGCAGCCAAGAGCTTGGAGTTCGCAGTGAGCAGTTCTTC | CASSQELGVRSEQFF
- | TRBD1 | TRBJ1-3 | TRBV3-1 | TGTGCCAGCACCCCACCGGGACAGCTAAACACCATATATTTT | CASTPPGQLNTIYF